This T cell receptor (beta chain) was captured in a study of T cells after somatic rescue of genetic block. This CDR3 contains 17 residues. The germline gives CDR1 SEHNR, CDR2 FQNEAQ (reference sequence). The junction had 9 bases not matched to a gene; V was cut back by 6 bases and J by 3 bases. The assay was immunoSEQ multiplex PCR, and TCRdb's table has in-frame clones only and misses some. The profile shows around 64,000 clones, roughly 94% of them singletons. What was sequenced was peripheral blood mononuclear cells (PBMCs). This chain connects TRBV7-9 to TRBJ2-3; 13 bases line up with TRBD2. This receptor was obtained from a middle-aged man. For the CDR3, the DNA is TGTGCCAGCAGACAAAGGACTAGCGGGAGTTGGACAGATACGCAGTATTTT. Protein product: CASRQRTSGSWTDTQYF.